These 27 T cell receptor beta chains came from one sample sequenced in a study of identical twins. Using its own MiXCR run on the 5' RACE reads, TCRdb lists one record per CDR3 protein. The table lists 650,000 to 800,000 distinct CDR3 sequences, over 8.5% of them singletons, with around 0.95% in the top ten. The sample also formed part of further work on yellow fever vaccine responses in identical twins.

Material: PBMCs. The receptor source for this set is a woman aged 18-29 years in good health.

The CDR3 sequence: CASIKLLGQGAYNEQFF. CDR3 coding DNA: TGTGCCAGCATCAAACTATTAGGACAGGGCGCATACAATGAGCAGTTCTTC. The J gene is TRBJ2-1, the V gene TRBV9; 8 nucleotides match TRBD1. V was pared by 6 bases and J by 4 bases, with 15 bases of the junction left unmatched. In germline, CDR1 is SGDLS, CDR2 YYNGEE. The CDR3 has 17 residues.

This clonotype was detected only a few times. The gene calls are TRBV6-2 or TRBV6-3 and TRBJ2-3, with D maybe TRBD2 (6 bases). The CDR3 covers 14 residues. V was clipped by 8 bases and J by 4 bases, with 16 bases between them. Germline values: CDR1 MNHEY, CDR2 SVGEGT. DNA for the CDR3: TGTGCCAGCGGTCGTGGCGGGGCAGCAGATACGCAGTATTTT. This gives the protein CASGRGGAADTQYF.

The genes are TRBV5-1 and TRBJ2-3; a weak D match, TRBD2 (5 bases). CDR1 is SGHRS and CDR2 is YFSETQ in the germline V gene. Trimming stripped 1 base from V and 6 bases from J, with 12 bases between. This CDR3 spans 14 amino acids. CDR3 sequence (DNA): TGCGCCAGCAGCTTGCTGGGAGAGACGGATACGCAGTATTTT. Translation gives CASSLLGETDTQYF.

This clonotype appeared many times. This sequence joins TRBV10-1 and TRBJ2-3; TRBD2 matches at 12 bases. The CDR3 runs to 18 residues. The trim removed 3 bases at V and 5 bases at J, leaving 12 bases unmatched. CDR1 and CDR2 from the germline V gene are WNHNN and SYGVQD (reference sequence). The DNA for the CDR3 is TGCGCCAGCAGTGACGGCCTAGCGGGAGGGCCGCAGATAGATACGCAGTATTTT. Its translation: CASSDGLAGGPQIDTQYF.

This clonotype was detected a few times. The chain has TRBV20-1 and TRBJ2-7; no clear D. The CDR3 consists of 15 residues. Germline assignment: CDR1 DFQATT and CDR2 SNEGSKA (reference sequence). Trimming removed 0 bases at V and 0 bases at J, with 12 bases between. CDR3 DNA: TGCAGTGCTAGAGATAGACGCTCTCTCTCCTACGAGCAGTACTTC. Its translation is CSARDRRSLSYEQYF.

Only a few counts were recorded for this clonotype. V gene TRBV10-3 combines with J gene TRBJ2-7, with 11 bases matching TRBD2. CDR3 length: 16 residues. Germline V lookup: CDR1 ENHRY, CDR2 SYGVKD. Trimming at V came to 6 bases and at J to 1 base, leaving 8 bases not matched to a gene. Here the CDR3 reads CAISRTGTSGSYEQYF. In DNA, the CDR3 is TGTGCCATCAGCAGAACCGGGACTAGCGGTTCCTACGAGCAGTACTTC.

This chain uses TRBV7-9 with TRBJ2-3; unclear D gene. This CDR3 has 16 residues. CDR1 and CDR2 (germline): SEHNR, FQNEAQ (reference sequence). Trimming stripped 3 bases from V and 1 base from J, with 14 bases between. CDR3 residues: CASSLMVSWGTDTQYF. The CDR3 DNA reads TGTGCCAGCAGCTTGATGGTCTCCTGGGGCACAGATACGCAGTATTTT.

The V gene is TRBV20-1, the J gene TRBJ2-7, with D tentatively TRBD1 (5 bases). CDR1 and CDR2 from the germline V gene are DFQATT and SNEGSKA (reference sequence). There are 14 residues in the CDR3. V lost 0 bases and J lost 1, with 10 bases in between. The CDR3 DNA reads TGCAGTGCTAGAGATGTTTCAGGGTCCTACGAGCAGTACTTC. Its protein is CSARDVSGSYEQYF.

J is TRBJ2-1 and V is TRBV6-4; the match to TRBD2 covers 11 bases. Trimming removed 6 bases from V and 8 bases from J; junction bases left unmatched: 9. The CDR3 totals 15 residues. Germline assignment: CDR1 MRHNA and CDR2 SNTAGT. The CDR3 reads CASSPGTSGVYEQFF. The CDR3, as DNA: TGTGCCAGCAGCCCCGGGACTAGCGGAGTCTATGAGCAGTTCTTC.

This clonotype was observed many times. CDR3 residues: CASSLASGSTDTQYF. CDR3 DNA: TGTGCCAGCAGCTTAGCTAGCGGGAGCACAGATACGCAGTATTTT. The chain carries TRBV7-2 and TRBJ2-3; 7 bases match TRBD2. This CDR3 has 15 residues. J gave up 0 bases and V 0 bases, and 0 bases lay outside the gene matches. The germline V gene has CDR1 SGHTA and CDR2 FQGNSA.

This sequence joins TRBV24-1 and TRBJ2-2; 14 bases line up with TRBD2. This CDR3 is 18 amino acids long. V dropped 4 bases and J dropped 5; count of bases not matched to a gene: 8. The V gene's germline CDR1 is KGHDR and CDR2 SFDVKD. The CDR3 sequence: CATSDRMTSGRGTGELFF. As DNA, the CDR3 is TGTGCCACCAGTGACCGTATGACTAGCGGGAGGGGGACCGGGGAGCTGTTTTTT.

This clonotype was found a few times. The rearrangement joins TRBV5-5 to TRBJ2-1; TRBD2 matches 11 bases. The V and J ends lost 4 bases and 10 bases, in that order; junction bases with no gene match: 16. Germline values: CDR1 SGHKS, CDR2 YYEKEE (reference sequence). CDR3 length equals 17 residues. The CDR3 here is CASSPELAGDLLKEQFF. DNA of the CDR3: TGTGCCAGCAGCCCCGAACTAGCGGGAGACCTCCTCAAAGAGCAGTTCTTC.

This clonotype turned up a few times. This chain links TRBV7-2 with TRBJ2-5, with D perhaps matching TRBD2 (7 bases). This CDR3 is built from 16 residues. Germline V gives CDR1 SGHTA, CDR2 FQGNSA. V lost 1 base, J lost 2 bases, and 14 bases lay in between. In DNA, the CDR3 is TGTGCCAGCAGCTTAGTTGTCGGGGGGCCTCAAGAGACCCAGTACTTC. Translation gives CASSLVVGGPQETQYF.

A few counts support this clonotype. This chain connects TRBV12-3 or TRBV12-4 to TRBJ2-1, with D possibly matching TRBD1 (6 bases). V lost 1 base, J lost 6 bases, and 10 bases lay in between. This CDR3 has 14 residues. The CDR3 is CASSLGTVSNEQFF. CDR3 DNA: TGTGCCAGCAGTTTAGGGACAGTTAGCAATGAGCAGTTCTTC.

Ten or more counts support this clonotype. Sequence at one end of the junction differs from germline and may be a read error. The chain links TRBV29-1 to TRBJ2-1; 11 bases match TRBD2. The CDR3 is 14 residues long. Germline V gene sequence: CDR1 SQVTM, CDR2 ANQGSEA. The chain's CDR3 is CSAELAGAYNEQFF. In DNA form, the CDR3 reads TGCAGCGCTGAACTAGCGGGGGCCTACAATGAGCAGTTCTTC.

This clonotype came up a few times. V gene TRBV5-4 combines with J gene TRBJ1-1; TRBD1 matches 12 bases. The germline CDR1 and CDR2 sequences are SGHNT and YYREEE (reference sequence). Unmatched junction bases numbered 2, after V lost 4 bases and J lost 1 base. This CDR3 contains 15 residues. The CDR3 spells CASSRGQGANTEAFF. For the CDR3, the DNA is TGTGCCAGCAGCCGGGGACAGGGGGCGAACACTGAAGCTTTCTTT.

This clonotype was observed at least ten times. The DNA for the CDR3 is TGTGCCAGCAGCCGGGGCTGGGGTGGCAATCAGCCCCAGCATTTT. Residues: CASSRGWGGNQPQHF. The gene calls are TRBV5-6 and TRBJ1-5; maybe TRBD1 (5 bases). The CDR3 is 15 residues long. V lost 4 bases and J lost 2, with 13 bases in between. Germline CDR1 reads SGHDT; CDR2 reads YYEEEE.

The chain links TRBV14 to TRBJ2-7; D call uncertain. Germline CDR1 is SGHDN and CDR2 is FVKESK. The V gene lost 1 base and the J gene lost 6 bases, with 10 bases spanning the gap. This CDR3 spans 13 amino acids. The CDR3 is CASSQARASEQYF. In DNA, the CDR3 is TGTGCCAGCAGCCAAGCACGTGCGAGCGAGCAGTACTTC.

The sample holds a few counts of this clonotype. The rearrangement uses TRBV15 and TRBJ2-5, with D possibly being TRBD1 or TRBD2 (5 bases each). V was clipped by 6 bases and J by 3 bases, with 11 bases between them. This CDR3 has 13 residues. Germline V gene lookup returns CDR1 LNHNV and CDR2 YYDKDF (reference sequence). CDR3 region: CATRERGEETQYF. The CDR3 DNA is TGTGCCACCAGAGAAAGGGGAGAAGAGACCCAGTACTTC. The variable domain in full, with the rest retrieved from reference TRBV15 and TRBJ2-5, is DAMVIQNPRYQVTQFGKPVTLSCSQTLNHNVMYWYQQKSSQAPKLLFHYYDKDFNNEADTPDNFQSRRPNTSFCFLDIRSPGLGDTAMYLCATRERGEETQYFGPGTRLLVL.

This clonotype occurred many times. The J gene is TRBJ2-3, the V gene TRBV5-1; maybe TRBD2 (5 bases). Germline V CDR1 and CDR2: SGHRS, YFSETQ. V dropped 3 bases and J dropped 2 bases, with 10 bases sitting between them. This CDR3 region has 14 residues. The chain's CDR3 is CASSSGIFTDTQYF. The CDR3 DNA is TGCGCCAGCAGCTCGGGGATCTTCACAGATACGCAGTATTTT.

The V call is TRBV20-1, the J call TRBJ2-1; D remains unclear. Germline-derived CDR1 and CDR2 are DFQATT and SNEGSKA (reference sequence). This CDR3 is built from 15 residues. Trimming stripped 3 bases from V and 3 bases from J, with 15 bases between. The CDR3 coding sequence is TGCAGTGCTAGCCCACTCCCCGTAGGCTACAATGAGCAGTTCTTC. Residues: CSASPLPVGYNEQFF.

This chain uses TRBV11-1 with TRBJ1-2; 7 nucleotides align to TRBD1. There are 14 residues in the CDR3. Germline CDR1 reads SGHAT; CDR2 reads FQDESV (reference sequence). The V segment lost 5 bases and the J segment 2 bases; nucleotides outside the gene matches: 5. The CDR3 nucleotides are TGTGCCAGCAGCCGAACGGGACAGAACTATGGCTACACCTTC. Amino acids: CASSRTGQNYGYTF.

The chain employs TRBV5-1 and TRBJ2-1; TRBD2 agrees at 7 bases. Trimming removed 4 bases from V and 6 bases from J; junction bases left unmatched: 10. The CDR3 totals 15 residues. Germline V gene data show CDR1 as SGHRS and CDR2 as YFSETQ. CDR3 sequence (DNA): TGCGCCAGCAGCGGCCCTCTGGCGGGAGTCAATGAGCAGTTCTTC. It encodes CASSGPLAGVNEQFF. Complete variable domain (other parts from reference TRBV5-1 and TRBJ2-1): KAGVTQTPRYLIKTRGQQVTLSCSPISGHRSVSWYQQTPGQGLQFLFEYFSETQRNKGNFPGRFSGRQFSNSRSEMNVSTLELGDSALYLCASSGPLAGVNEQFFGPGTRLTVL.

In its sample, this clonotype was seen many times. This sequence joins TRBV10-3 and TRBJ2-3; D remains unclear. CDR1 and CDR2 from the germline V gene are ENHRY and SYGVKD. The V end was cut by 5 bases, the J end by 5 bases, with 8 bases between. The CDR3 spans 12 residues. The CDR3 bases are TGTGCCATCAGTTCTACGGGAGATACGCAGTATTTT. Its translation is CAISSTGDTQYF.

In its sample, this clonotype was seen many times. The chain couples TRBV12-3 or TRBV12-4 to TRBJ2-1; 7 bases align to TRBD2. The CDR3 has 13 amino acids. J lost 6 bases, V lost 8 bases, and 7 bases had no gene match. The chain's CDR3 is CASGTTEPNEQFF. The CDR3 nucleotides are TGTGCCAGCGGGACTACAGAACCCAATGAGCAGTTCTTC.

This clonotype was counted between two and nine times. This chain connects TRBV28 to TRBJ2-6; 7 positions agree with TRBD1. Per germline, CDR1 MDHEN and CDR2 SYDVKM. The CDR3 consists of 17 residues. V shed 7 bases and J 3 bases; nucleotides not matched to a gene: 12. CDR3 in DNA: TGTGCCAGCACGCAGGGGGTGTTACCTGGTGGGGCCAACGTCCTGACTTTC. It translates to CASTQGVLPGGANVLTF.

V usage is TRBV20-1 and J usage is TRBJ2-7; TRBD1 matches 7 bases. This CDR3 has 13 amino acids. Germline CDR1 reads DFQATT; CDR2 reads SNEGSKA (reference sequence). V shed 6 bases, J shed 0 bases, and the junction held 5 bases outside the gene matches. The CDR3 protein is CSAEWDSSYEQYF. For the CDR3, the DNA is TGCAGTGCAGAATGGGACAGCTCCTACGAGCAGTACTTC.